The 30 T cell receptor beta chains below all came from one sample that was sequenced in a study of shared clonotypes between healthy human individuals. TCRdb keeps only in-frame clones here, not all; method: immunoSEQ multiplex PCR. The table records roughly 2,000,000 clones, about 93% of them present only once. Positive CCR7 selection of CD45RO-negative cells yielded the naive CD8 cells, and terminally differentiated effector memory CD45RA+ cells were excluded. Sequenced input: naive CD8+ T cells from PBMCs. The source of these receptors is a young man in good health. Some clones in this sample may be carry-over from other donors' samples.

This clone appeared a single time. This chain uses TRBV6-5 with TRBJ2-7; D is perhaps TRBD1 (6 bases). The V gene lost 5 bases and the J gene lost 3 bases, with 17 bases spanning the gap. Germline CDR1 reads MNHEY; CDR2 reads SVGAGI. The CDR3 loop spans 15 amino acids. The CDR3 DNA reads as TGTGCCAGCAGTCACCCCGACAGGTCCCTCTACGAGCAGTACTTC. Translated: CASSHPDRSLYEQYF.

The rearrangement joins TRBV11-2 to TRBJ2-7, with 12 bases that match TRBD2. Per the germline V gene, CDR1 is SGHAT and CDR2 is FQNNGV. J was trimmed by 5 bases and V by 0 bases; bases with no gene match: 8. The length of the CDR3 is 17 residues. CDR3 DNA sequence: TGTGCCAGCAGCTTAGATCTAGCGGGAGGGCCAGATCACGAGCAGTACTTC. Translated: CASSLDLAGGPDHEQYF.

The chain combines TRBV4-2 with TRBJ2-1, with 12 bases that match TRBD2. The V segment lost 8 bases and the J segment 0 bases; nucleotides outside the gene matches: 14. Germline values: CDR1 LGHNA, CDR2 YNFKEQ. The CDR3 runs 19 residues. CDR3: CASSTGASGRAVSYNEQFF. CDR3 nucleotides: TGTGCCAGCTCCACTGGGGCTAGCGGGAGGGCCGTCTCCTACAATGAGCAGTTCTTC.

This clone was picked up a small number of times. V gene TRBV19 combines with J gene TRBJ1-1; 10 nucleotides agree with TRBD1. The V segment lost 11 bases and the J segment 0 bases; nucleotides outside the gene matches: 12. This CDR3 contains 16 residues. Germline V gene sequence: CDR1 LNHDA, CDR2 SQIVND (reference sequence). The CDR3: CASSETGGLLNTEAFF. The CDR3 DNA reads TGTGCCTCCTCCGAGACAGGGGGCTTGTTGAACACTGAAGCTTTCTTT.

V gene TRBV7-8 combines with J gene TRBJ2-7; 10 positions match TRBD2. The CDR3 contains 15 residues. After removal of 2 bases from V and 6 bases from J, the junction contained 7 bases not matched to a gene. Germline-derived CDR1 and CDR2 are SGHVS and FQNEAQ. CDR3 protein: CASSLLAGDKREQYF. In nucleotides, the CDR3 is TGTGCCAGCAGCTTACTAGCGGGAGATAAGCGCGAGCAGTACTTC. The full variable domain, completed using reference TRBV7-8 and TRBJ2-7, is GAGVSQSPRYKVAKRGQDVALRCDPISGHVSLFWYQQALGQGPEFLTYFQNEAQLDKSGLPSDRFFAERPEGSVSTLKIQRTQQEDSAVYLCASSLLAGDKREQYFGPGTRLTVT.

A note on this clone: This CDR3 is also generated by other DNA sequences in the sample. The CDR3 DNA is TGTGCCAGCAGGCAGGGGCGGAACACCGGGGAGCTGTTTTTT. It is translated as CASRQGRNTGELFF. The rearrangement uses TRBV6-5 and TRBJ2-2; the D gene is possibly TRBD1 (6 bases). V lost 6 bases, J lost 1 base, and 9 bases lay in between. CDR1 and CDR2 (germline): MNHEY, SVGAGI. The CDR3 loop spans 14 amino acids.

The rearrangement links TRBV5-1 to TRBJ1-2; D is uncertain. This CDR3 spans 15 amino acids. V dropped 2 bases and J dropped 6 bases, with 17 bases sitting between them. Per germline, CDR1 SGHRS and CDR2 YFSETQ. CDR3 DNA: TGCGCCAGCAGCTTAGATCCCGGGGAGCTGAATGGCTACACCTTC. Translated: CASSLDPGELNGYTF.

With respect to this clone: Other DNA sequences in the sample encode the same CDR3. This sequence joins TRBV19 and TRBJ2-7; D is tentatively TRBD1 or TRBD2 (5 bases each). Germline-derived CDR1 and CDR2 are LNHDA and SQIVND (reference sequence). This CDR3 is 14 amino acids long. V was shortened by 5 bases and J by 2 bases, with 13 bases between the two germline ends. This CDR3 is CASSPGTEAYEQYF. CDR3 sequence (DNA): TGTGCCAGTAGTCCCGGGACGGAGGCCTACGAGCAGTACTTC.

This sequence joins TRBV4-2 and TRBJ1-1; no reliable D call. The CDR3 runs to 15 residues. Germline assignment: CDR1 LGHNA and CDR2 YNFKEQ. Trimming pared 4 bases from V and 0 bases from J, leaving 12 bases between. The CDR3 here is CASSREPTMNTEAFF. CDR3 nucleotide sequence: TGTGCCAGCAGCCGAGAACCCACCATGAACACTGAAGCTTTCTTT.

This rearrangement joins TRBV19 to TRBJ2-5, with a weak D call TRBD2 (5 bases). CDR3 length: 14 amino acids. Germline CDR1 and CDR2: LNHDA and SQIVND (reference sequence). Trimming cost V 7 bases and J 5 bases, with 17 bases left between them. The CDR3 coding sequence is TGTGCCAGTACCCCTGGACTTTGGGCCGAGACCCAGTACTTC. It encodes CASTPGLWAETQYF.

The chain uses TRBV9 and TRBJ2-7; 8 bases match TRBD2. With V trimmed by 5 bases and J by 2 bases, 6 bases remained unmatched. The CDR3 runs 14 residues. Germline lookup yields CDR1 SGDLS and CDR2 YYNGEE. Here the CDR3 reads CASSGVAGPYEQYF. CDR3 nucleotide sequence: TGTGCCAGCAGTGGGGTAGCGGGACCCTACGAGCAGTACTTC.

V gene TRBV9 combines with J gene TRBJ1-4; the D is unclear. V lost 1 base to trimming and J lost 4 bases, with 5 bases between them. This CDR3 is built from 13 residues. Germline assignment: CDR1 SGDLS and CDR2 YYNGEE. The CDR3 is CASSVYVNEKLFF. CDR3 DNA: TGTGCCAGCAGCGTATATGTTAATGAAAAACTGTTTTTT. The whole variable domain, remainder taken from reference TRBV9 and TRBJ1-4, is DSGVTQTPKHLITATGQRVTLRCSPRSGDLSVYWYQQSLDQGLQFLIQYYNGEERAKGNILERFSAQQFPDLHSELNLSSLELGDSALYFCASSVYVNEKLFFGSGTQLSVL.

The chain links TRBV11-1 to TRBJ2-3; TRBD1 matches 7 bases. Germline V gene lookup returns CDR1 SGHAT and CDR2 FQDESV (reference sequence). V shed 5 bases, J shed 6 bases, and the junction held 11 bases outside the gene matches. The CDR3 loop spans 15 amino acids. CDR3 amino acids: CASSPETGPGDTQYF. CDR3 nucleotide sequence: TGTGCCAGCAGCCCCGAGACAGGGCCCGGGGATACGCAGTATTTT.

This chain joins TRBV28 and TRBJ1-5; no clear D gene. The CDR3 consists of 14 residues. Germline V CDR1 and CDR2: MDHEN, SYDVKM. The V end was cut by 5 bases, the J end by 4 bases, with 12 bases between. This CDR3 is CASSRVEGNQPQHF. CDR3 sequence (DNA): TGTGCCAGCAGTCGGGTGGAGGGTAATCAGCCCCAGCATTTT.

Of note for this clone: Other DNA sequences in the same sample also yield this CDR3. The genes are TRBV9 and TRBJ2-7; 7 bases map to TRBD2. CDR1 is SGDLS and CDR2 is YYNGEE in the germline V gene. After removal of 4 bases from V and 0 bases from J, the junction contained 4 bases not matched to a gene. CDR3 size: 14 residues. CDR3 in amino acids: CASSPSGNSYEQYF. For the CDR3, the DNA is TGTGCCAGCAGCCCAAGCGGGAACTCCTACGAGCAGTACTTC.

CDR3 sequence reads: CATSRDADGSYEQYF. The DNA for the CDR3 is TGTGCCACCAGCAGAGATGCGGACGGATCCTACGAGCAGTACTTC. The chain joins TRBV15 to TRBJ2-7, with D uncertain. The CDR3 has 15 residues. The V gene's germline CDR1 is LNHNV and CDR2 YYDKDF (reference sequence). Trimming stripped 0 bases from V and 1 base from J, with 10 bases between. The complete variable domain, with remaining parts taken from reference TRBV15 and TRBJ2-7, reads DAMVIQNPRYQVTQFGKPVTLSCSQTLNHNVMYWYQQKSSQAPKLLFHYYDKDFNNEADTPDNFQSRRPNTSFCFLDIRSPGLGDTAMYLCATSRDADGSYEQYFGPGTRLTVT.

About this clone itself: This same CDR3 is encoded by further DNA sequences in the sample. This chain connects TRBV5-1 to TRBJ2-7; maybe TRBD1 (6 bases). The CDR3 contains 14 residues. Deletions cut 0 bases from V and 0 bases from J, with 7 bases between. Germline CDR1 is SGHRS and CDR2 is YFSETQ. The CDR3 nucleotides read TGCGCCAGCAGCTTGGTAGGGGGCTCCTACGAGCAGTACTTC. Protein product: CASSLVGGSYEQYF. Using reference TRBV5-1 and TRBJ2-7 for the parts outside the CDR3, the full variable domain is KAGVTQTPRYLIKTRGQQVTLSCSPISGHRSVSWYQQTPGQGLQFLFEYFSETQRNKGNFPGRFSGRQFSNSRSEMNVSTLELGDSALYLCASSLVGGSYEQYFGPGTRLTVT.

The chain joins TRBV27 to TRBJ1-2, with TRBD1 identical over 7 bases. V lost 5 bases, J lost 5 bases, and 5 bases stayed unmatched. Germline V gene lookup returns CDR1 MNHEY and CDR2 SMNVEV (reference sequence). CDR3 length equals 13 residues. The CDR3 spells CASSATGPYGYTF. The DNA of the CDR3 is TGTGCCAGCAGTGCGACAGGGCCTTATGGCTACACCTTC.

This clone occurred a few times. The J gene is TRBJ1-1, the V gene TRBV19; tentatively, D is TRBD1 (5 bases). Trimming pared 8 bases from V and 4 bases from J, leaving 20 bases between. The germline CDR1 and CDR2 sequences are LNHDA and SQIVND (reference sequence). This CDR3 comprises 15 residues. The CDR3 protein is CASEAAAQGSTEAFF. CDR3 DNA: TGTGCCAGTGAAGCGGCGGCCCAGGGAAGCACTGAAGCTTTCTTT.

This sequence joins TRBV7-9 and TRBJ2-7, with a tentative D call TRBD1 (6 bases). Trimming cost V 7 bases and J 0 bases, with 13 bases left between them. The CDR3 extends over 14 amino acids. Germline CDR1 is SEHNR and CDR2 is FQNEAQ (reference sequence). The DNA for the CDR3 is TGTGCCAGCAAACAGGGCGGGCCCTCCTACGAGCAGTACTTC. Protein: CASKQGGPSYEQYF.

V gene TRBV2 combines with J gene TRBJ2-1; 10 bases fit TRBD2. Losses at the gene ends were 5 bases for V and 7 bases for J; bases not matched to a gene: 5. CDR3 size: 14 residues. Germline CDR1 reads SNHLY; CDR2 reads FYNNEI. CDR3 sequence reads: CASSSSGSKNEQFF. In DNA, the CDR3 is TGTGCCAGCAGTTCTAGCGGGAGTAAAAATGAGCAGTTCTTC.

The V and J genes are TRBV30 and TRBJ1-2; 10 bases agree with TRBD1. Per germline, CDR1 GTSNPN and CDR2 SVGIG (reference sequence). V shed 0 bases, J shed 6 bases, and the junction held 13 bases outside the gene matches. This CDR3 is 17 amino acids long. CDR3 DNA: TGTGCCTGGAGTGTACAGTTTAAGGGGACAGGGGTAGATGGCTACACCTTC. Its protein product is CAWSVQFKGTGVDGYTF.

This chain uses TRBV9 with TRBJ2-3; D is perhaps TRBD2 (5 bases). Trimming took off 0 bases at V and 4 bases at J, with 18 bases between the two ends. The CDR3 contains 17 residues. Germline loops: CDR1 SGDLS, CDR2 YYNGEE. The DNA for the CDR3 is TGTGCCAGCAGCGTAGCCCCGACCGATAGCGTGGCAGATACGCAGTATTTT. Translating gives CASSVAPTDSVADTQYF.

The chain couples TRBV13 to TRBJ1-1; no clear D gene. Germline CDR1 is PRHDT and CDR2 is FYEKMQ (reference sequence). The V gene lost 2 bases and the J gene lost 12 bases, with 10 bases spanning the gap. The CDR3 contains 11 residues. CDR3 amino acids: CASSLSRESFF. The CDR3 DNA is TGTGCCAGCAGCTTAAGCCGGGAATCTTTCTTT.

CDR3 DNA: TGTGCCAGCAGGGACAGGGGGCTCACACCGGGCGGAAAACTGTTTTTT. Amino acids: CASRDRGLTPGGKLFF. The chain couples TRBV2 to TRBJ1-4; 11 bases map to TRBD1. The length of the CDR3 is 16 residues. V dropped 6 bases and J dropped 10; count of bases not matched to a gene: 13. Germline V gene sequence: CDR1 SNHLY, CDR2 FYNNEI.

This clone is a singleton in its sample. The rearrangement joins TRBV27 to TRBJ2-3, with 13 nucleotides matching TRBD2. J lost 3 bases, V lost 3 bases, and 9 bases had no gene match. CDR3 size: 18 residues. CDR1 and CDR2 (germline): MNHEY, SMNVEV (reference sequence). Here the CDR3 reads CASSLAGLAGAGTDTQYF. CDR3 DNA sequence: TGTGCCAGCAGTTTGGCAGGACTAGCGGGAGCCGGGACAGATACGCAGTATTTT.

The genes are TRBV27 and TRBJ2-5, with D perhaps matching TRBD1 (5 bases). CDR1 MNHEY and CDR2 SMNVEV come from the germline V gene (reference sequence). Trimming shortened V by 3 bases and J by 1 base, and 15 bases separated the two germline ends. This CDR3 region has 16 residues. The DNA for the CDR3 is TGTGCCAGCAGTTTTCGAGACAGCCGTCGCCAAGAGACCCAGTACTTC. It specifies CASSFRDSRRQETQYF.

The V gene is TRBV9, the J gene TRBJ2-2; TRBD2 might be the D (6 bases). V was pared by 0 bases and J by 0 bases, with 12 bases between. The CDR3 spans 17 residues. Germline V lookup: CDR1 SGDLS, CDR2 YYNGEE. The CDR3 loop reads CASSVGRERANTGELFF. The CDR3 DNA follows: TGTGCCAGCAGCGTAGGGAGGGAGCGGGCGAACACCGGGGAGCTGTTTTTT.

Comment on this clone: The sample carries other DNA sequences with the same CDR3. This chain uses TRBV7-9 with TRBJ1-1; D is possibly TRBD1 (5 bases). V was clipped by 5 bases and J by 3 bases, with 16 bases between them. The CDR3 spans 15 residues. Germline V gives CDR1 SEHNR, CDR2 FQNEAQ (reference sequence). CDR3 residues: CASSLGGIGDTEAFF. DNA for the CDR3: TGTGCCAGCAGCCTGGGAGGCATAGGGGACACTGAAGCTTTCTTT.

Concerning this clone itself: The sample has other DNA sequences that encode this CDR3 too. The chain couples TRBV7-9 to TRBJ2-7; D ambiguous. V gave up 5 bases and J gave up 4 bases, with 9 bases separating them. The length of the CDR3 is 12 residues. Germline CDR1 SEHNR, CDR2 FQNEAQ (reference sequence). In DNA, the CDR3 is TGTGCCAGCAGCCCAAGACCGTACGAGCAGTACTTC. This encodes CASSPRPYEQYF.